The 30 T cell receptor beta chains below were found in one sample sequenced in a study of T cells in Graves' hyperthyroidism and ophthalmopathy. Using RNA transcripts as the source, TCR beta CDR3 regions were amplified. The HTBI set primed first-round TCR CDR3 RT-PCR. MiXCR, run by TCRdb on the multiplex PCR reads, gives a single entry per CDR3 protein. Among over 450,000 distinct CDR3 sequences listed, 13% to 15% were seen once. The sample taken for sequencing was blood. These receptors were collected from a young woman with Graves' hyperthyroidism.

The rearrangement uses TRBV10-2 and TRBJ1-4; unclear D gene. The germline V gene encodes CDR1 WSHSY and CDR2 SAAADI. The CDR3 extends over 14 amino acids. V was shortened by 0 bases and J by 2 bases, with 4 bases between the two germline ends. CDR3 loop: CASSESSTNEKLFF. CDR3 DNA sequence: TGCGCCAGCAGTGAGTCGTCTACTAATGAAAAACTGTTTTTT.

This clonotype has more than one count but fewer than ten. The V and J genes are TRBV13 and TRBJ2-7, with TRBD2 identical over 14 bases. The trim removed 8 bases at V and 4 bases at J, leaving 1 base unmatched. The CDR3 has 13 residues. The germline CDR1 and CDR2 sequences are PRHDT and FYEKMQ (reference sequence). CDR3 DNA: TGTGCCAGCGGGACTAGCGGGAGTTACGAGCAGTACTTC. Translation: CASGTSGSYEQYF.

A few counts support this clonotype. The chain couples TRBV9 to TRBJ2-1; 7 bases are shared with TRBD1. The V gene's germline CDR1 is SGDLS and CDR2 YYNGEE. V trimming: 2 bases; J trimming: 0 bases; junction bases outside the gene matches: 2. This CDR3 has 15 residues. The CDR3 region is CASSVPGGSYNEQFF. CDR3 bases: TGTGCCAGCAGCGTCCCAGGGGGCTCCTACAATGAGCAGTTCTTC.

This clonotype occurred many times. This chain links TRBV28 with TRBJ2-1; TRBD1 aligns across 9 bases. Trimming removed 3 bases from V and 0 bases from J; junction bases left unmatched: 3. CDR3 length equals 16 residues. The V gene's germline CDR1 is MDHEN and CDR2 SYDVKM. The CDR3 nucleotides read TGTGCCAGCAGTTTCGGGACAGGGAGCTCCTACAATGAGCAGTTCTTC. Protein sequence: CASSFGTGSSYNEQFF.

This clonotype was seen ten or more times. This sequence joins TRBV11-2 and TRBJ2-1; 8 nucleotides agree with TRBD2. The CDR3 consists of 14 residues. J gave up 6 bases and V 1 base, and 2 bases lay outside the gene matches. Germline assignment: CDR1 SGHAT and CDR2 FQNNGV. The DNA for the CDR3 is TGTGCCAGCAGCTTAGTGGGACTAGTCAATGAGCAGTTCTTC. It codes for CASSLVGLVNEQFF. The whole variable domain, filled in from reference TRBV11-2 and TRBJ2-1, reads EAGVAQSPRYKIIEKRQSVAFWCNPISGHATLYWYQQILGQGPKLLIQFQNNGVVDDSQLPKDRFSAERLKGVDSTLKIQPAKLEDSAVYLCASSLVGLVNEQFFGPGTRLTVL.

Of note for this clonotype: One junction end does not reproduce the germline sequence, and a read error may be involved. The V call is TRBV11-3, the J call TRBJ2-7; D gene ambiguous. The V gene's germline CDR1 is SGHNT and CDR2 YENEEA. There are 11 residues in the CDR3. CDR3 sequence: CASSLWGEQYF. DNA of the CDR3: TGTGCCAGTAGCTTATGGGGCGAGCAGTACTTC. Supplemented by reference TRBV11-3 and TRBJ2-7, the full variable domain reads EAGVVQSPRYKIIEKKQPVAFWCNPISGHNTLYWYLQNLGQGPELLIRYENEEAVDDSQLPKDRFSAERLKGVDSTLKIQPAELGDSAVYLCASSLWGEQYFGPGTRLTVT.

This clonotype came up many times. The chain has TRBV12-3 or TRBV12-4 and TRBJ2-7; 12 bases line up with TRBD2. The trim removed 6 bases at V and 0 bases at J, leaving 9 bases unmatched. This CDR3 contains 17 residues. The CDR3: CASSLAGGPRFSYEQYF. DNA for the CDR3: TGTGCCAGCAGCCTAGCGGGAGGGCCGCGATTCTCCTACGAGCAGTACTTC.

This clonotype was observed at least ten times. V gene TRBV9 combines with J gene TRBJ2-5; unclear D gene. CDR1 is SGDLS and CDR2 is YYNGEE in the germline V gene. V gave up 4 bases and J gave up 1 base, with 8 bases separating them. The CDR3 length is 13 residues. The chain's CDR3 is CASSPAPQETQYF. CDR3 nucleotide sequence: TGTGCCAGCAGCCCAGCCCCCCAAGAGACCCAGTACTTC.

This clonotype has ten or more counts. V usage is TRBV27 and J usage is TRBJ1-1; the match to TRBD1 covers 7 bases. J gave up 5 bases and V 0 bases, and 6 bases lay outside the gene matches. The length of the CDR3 is 15 residues. The germline gives CDR1 MNHEY, CDR2 SMNVEV (reference sequence). CDR3 in DNA: TGTGCCAGCAGTTTATCGGCAGGGGGGATAACTGAAGCTTTCTTT. Protein: CASSLSAGGITEAFF.

As for this clonotype: A much larger clone differs by one base, so this may be a read error. V usage is TRBV7-9 and J usage is TRBJ2-5; 7 bases align to TRBD1. The CDR3 runs to 14 residues. Germline V lookup: CDR1 SEHNR, CDR2 FQNEAQ (reference sequence). CDR3 sequence (DNA): TGTGCCGGCAGCTCCGGGGACAGCAAGAGGACCCAGTACTTC. Protein product: CAGSSGDSKRTQYF.

This clonotype was found many times. The chain's CDR3 is CASNPGASGKDEQFF. As DNA, the CDR3 is TGTGCCAGCAACCCGGGGGCTAGCGGGAAGGATGAGCAGTTCTTC. The rearrangement joins TRBV27 to TRBJ2-1; 9 nucleotides align to TRBD2. Losses at the gene ends were 7 bases for V and 8 bases for J; bases not matched to a gene: 12. Germline loops: CDR1 MNHEY, CDR2 SMNVEV (reference sequence). The CDR3 extends over 15 amino acids.

The rearrangement joins TRBV3-1 to TRBJ2-7; D ambiguous. This CDR3 has 14 amino acids. Germline V lookup: CDR1 LGHDT, CDR2 YNNKEL (reference sequence). The V end was cut by 1 base, the J end by 4 bases, with 11 bases between. CDR3: CASSQAWVGYEQYF. In DNA, the CDR3 is TGTGCCAGCAGCCAAGCCTGGGTCGGGTACGAGCAGTACTTC.

This clonotype appeared many times. The chain joins TRBV12-3 or TRBV12-4 to TRBJ2-5; TRBD2 aligns across 8 bases. V shed 6 bases and J 4 bases; nucleotides not matched to a gene: 4. This CDR3 comprises 13 residues. The CDR3, as DNA: TGTGCCAGCAGCGGGACTAGGGGAGAGACCCAGTACTTC. Protein product: CASSGTRGETQYF.

About this clonotype: A much larger clone lies a single base off, so this may be a read error. This rearrangement joins TRBV30 to TRBJ1-1; D is uncertain. Trimming cost V 1 base and J 7 bases, with 16 bases left between them. Germline V CDR1 and CDR2: GTSNPN, SVGIG (reference sequence). This CDR3 has 14 residues. The CDR3 DNA reads as TGTGCCTGGAGTGGAAAAACAGCCGAATATGAAGCTTTCTTT. It translates to CAWSGKTAEYEAFF.

This chain links TRBV19 with TRBJ1-5, with D possibly TRBD1 on 5 matching bases. CDR1 is LNHDA and CDR2 is SQIVND in the germline V gene (reference sequence). Trimming stripped 8 bases from V and 5 bases from J, with 13 bases between. This CDR3 region has 13 residues. The CDR3: CASSWGGDQPQHF. CDR3 DNA sequence: TGTGCCAGTTCATGGGGAGGGGATCAGCCCCAGCATTTT.

This clonotype was seen at least ten times. This sequence joins TRBV10-2 and TRBJ1-1, with D possibly matching TRBD1 (5 bases). In germline, CDR1 is WSHSY, CDR2 SAAADI. The CDR3 extends over 15 amino acids. The V and J ends lost 0 bases and 0 bases respectively, with 8 bases between them. CDR3 coding DNA: TGCGCCAGCAGTGAGTCGAGGGGCATGAACACTGAAGCTTTCTTT. As protein: CASSESRGMNTEAFF.

This clonotype was detected only a few times. This chain joins TRBV3-1 and TRBJ2-2, with 9 bases aligning to TRBD2. The CDR3 sequence is 17 residues long. V trimming: 1 base; J trimming: 4 bases; junction bases outside the gene matches: 7. Per germline, CDR1 LGHDT and CDR2 YNNKEL (reference sequence). In DNA form, the CDR3 reads TGTGCCAGCAGCCAAGTGAACGCGGGAGGGCCCACCGGGGAGCTGTTTTTT. Translating gives CASSQVNAGGPTGELFF.

This rearrangement joins TRBV19 to TRBJ1-5, with unresolved D. This CDR3 is built from 16 residues. CDR1 is LNHDA, CDR2 SQIVND, per germline (reference sequence). The V and J ends lost 4 bases and 2 bases respectively, with 15 bases between them. CDR3 sequence (DNA): TGTGCCAGTAGTACCCCCCAGGCAACGGGCAATCAGCCCCAGCATTTT. It encodes CASSTPQATGNQPQHF.

The V and J genes are TRBV20-1 and TRBJ1-2; 7 nucleotides align to TRBD1. This CDR3 is 13 amino acids long. V lost 6 bases, J lost 4 bases, and 8 bases stayed unmatched. CDR1 is DFQATT and CDR2 is SNEGSKA in the germline V gene (reference sequence). The CDR3 nucleotides read TGCAGTGCCCCCTTAGGGACAGTCTATGGCTACACCTTC. This sequence encodes CSAPLGTVYGYTF.

The chain recombines TRBV19 with TRBJ2-5; D is unresolved. The germline CDR1 and CDR2 sequences are LNHDA and SQIVND (reference sequence). V lost 3 bases to trimming and J lost 5 bases, with 10 bases between them. This CDR3 contains 13 residues. CDR3 region: CASSMIGWETQYF. As DNA, the CDR3 is TGTGCCAGTAGTATGATAGGGTGGGAGACCCAGTACTTC.

This clonotype was seen many times. The chain joins TRBV2 to TRBJ1-5; 9 bases are a match to TRBD1. Germline V CDR1 and CDR2: SNHLY, FYNNEI. V lost 5 bases and J lost 6; bases outside the gene matches: 5. This CDR3 comprises 14 residues. Here the CDR3 reads CASSQTGGGQPQHF. For the CDR3, the DNA is TGTGCCAGCAGTCAGACAGGGGGAGGTCAGCCCCAGCATTTT.

The table lists this clonotype with many counts. The V and J genes are TRBV10-3 and TRBJ2-1; 9 bases fit TRBD1. Germline V gives CDR1 ENHRY, CDR2 SYGVKD. Trimming cost V 1 base and J 6 bases; bases outside gene matches: 1. The CDR3 length is 14 residues. The CDR3 DNA sequence: TGTGCCATCAGTGAGTGGGGACAGGGCAATGAGCAGTTCTTC. It translates to CAISEWGQGNEQFF.

Ten or more counts support this clonotype. The J gene is TRBJ1-5, the V gene TRBV30; no firm D call. Germline CDR1 is GTSNPN and CDR2 is SVGIG (reference sequence). V was trimmed by 2 bases and J by 3 bases, leaving 14 bases between them. The CDR3 totals 15 residues. The CDR3 DNA follows: TGTGCCTGGAGTTCTCCCTCCGGGCACAATCAGCCCCAGCATTTT. It encodes CAWSSPSGHNQPQHF. The full variable domain, its missing parts supplied by reference TRBV30 and TRBJ1-5, is SQTIHQWPATLVQPVGSPLSLECTVEGTSNPNLYWYRQAAGRGLQLLFYSVGIGQISSEVPQNLSASRPQDRQFILSSKKLLLSDSGFYLCAWSSPSGHNQPQHFGDGTRLSIL.

The chain combines TRBV6-2 or TRBV6-3 with TRBJ2-1; 7 bases line up with TRBD2. This CDR3 has 14 amino acids. V dropped 6 bases and J dropped 7; count of bases not matched to a gene: 9. From germline, CDR1 is MNHEY and CDR2 SVGEGT. The CDR3 is CASSQASGANEQFF. CDR3 DNA sequence: TGTGCCAGCAGCCAGGCTAGCGGTGCTAATGAGCAGTTCTTC.

This clonotype has a count of ten or more. V usage is TRBV30 and J usage is TRBJ1-5; D unclear. Trimming shortened V by 0 bases and J by 3 bases, and 9 bases separated the two germline ends. Germline-derived CDR1 and CDR2 are GTSNPN and SVGIG (reference sequence). CDR3 length equals 14 residues. CDR3 bases: TGTGCCTGGAGTGTATTGGGTAACAATCAGCCCCAGCATTTT. Protein: CAWSVLGNNQPQHF. The whole variable domain, remainder taken from reference TRBV30 and TRBJ1-5, is SQTIHQWPATLVQPVGSPLSLECTVEGTSNPNLYWYRQAAGRGLQLLFYSVGIGQISSEVPQNLSASRPQDRQFILSSKKLLLSDSGFYLCAWSVLGNNQPQHFGDGTRLSIL.

This clonotype was found many times. The chain combines TRBV2 with TRBJ1-3; D is perhaps TRBD1 (5 bases). CDR3 length equals 15 residues. In germline, CDR1 is SNHLY, CDR2 FYNNEI. Trimming removed 4 bases from V and 2 bases from J, with 12 bases in between. In nucleotides, the CDR3 is TGTGCCAGCAGTGGGGCAGGGTACGCTGGAAACACCATATATTTT. Protein sequence: CASSGAGYAGNTIYF.

In the case of this clonotype: An end of the junction does not agree with germline; a read error may underlie this. The CDR3 region has the DNA TGTGTCAGCGGCCGGACAGGAGCTTACAATGAGCAGTTCTTC. Protein: CVSGRTGAYNEQFF. This chain links TRBV2 with TRBJ2-1; 7 bases align to TRBD1. Germline CDR1 SNHLY, CDR2 FYNNEI. This CDR3 region has 14 residues.

The chain recombines TRBV20-1 with TRBJ2-1; D call uncertain. The CDR3 contains 11 residues. Germline loops: CDR1 DFQATT, CDR2 SNEGSKA (reference sequence). V dropped 6 bases and J dropped 12 bases, with 15 bases sitting between them. The CDR3 sequence is CSARRPPGQFF. CDR3 bases: TGCAGTGCCCGCCGACCCCCCGGGCAGTTCTTC.

This clonotype has a handful of counts. The CDR3 region is CASSSDQVVGSGGYTF. The CDR3 nucleotides are TGCGCCAGCAGCAGTGACCAGGTGGTGGGGAGTGGTGGCTACACCTTC. This chain links TRBV5-1 with TRBJ1-2; no firm D call. The CDR3 is 16 amino acids. Germline V gene lookup returns CDR1 SGHRS and CDR2 YFSETQ. V lost 4 bases and J lost 7, with 23 bases in between.

This clonotype showed up many times. The V gene is TRBV3-1, the J gene TRBJ2-3; 11 nucleotides align to TRBD2. J lost 5 bases, V lost 1 base, and 8 bases had no gene match. Germline V lookup: CDR1 LGHDT, CDR2 YNNKEL (reference sequence). CDR3 length equals 17 residues. CDR3 DNA sequence: TGTGCCAGCAGCCAAGTTAGCGGGAGGGCCCAGAGAGATACGCAGTATTTT. The encoded protein is CASSQVSGRAQRDTQYF.